Listed below are T cell receptor beta chains from one sample, sequenced in a study of beta chain features in type 1 diabetes. Clones were sequenced by immunoSEQ multiplex PCR, and TCRdb holds only the in-frame ones, with some missing. The sample consists of approximately 300,000 clones, approximately 9.9% of them appearing once. What was sequenced was naive CD4+ T cells from blood. The receptors here all came from a woman aged 25-40 years in good health. CDR3s include the opening cysteine and the closing phenylalanine or tryptophan. Fields, in order: D gene, J gene, V gene, clone size, CDR3 protein, CDR3 DNA. The D gene is left open where the match is weak. Rows give clone size only sometimes, using once, few, many, or a class for an expanded clone.

NA,TRBJ2-4,TRBV11-3,few,CASSSQANIQYF,TGTGCCAGCAGCTCCCAGGCGAACATTCAGTACTTC
TRBD1,TRBJ2-7,TRBV27,few,CASSPDRSTYEQYF,TGTGCCAGCAGCCCGGACAGGAGCACCTACGAGCAGTACTTC
TRBD2,TRBJ2-2,TRBV5-4,NA,CASSIGTSGKGELFF,TGTGCCAGCAGCATAGGGACTAGCGGGAAGGGGGAGCTGTTTTTT
NA,TRBJ2-1,TRBV2,NA,CASSRGTGLLYNEQFF,TGTGCCAGCAGCCGCGGGACTGGCCTGCTCTACAATGAGCAGTTCTTC
NA,TRBJ2-7,TRBV27,NA,CASSATVSYEQYF,TGTGCCAGCAGCGCTACAGTCTCCTACGAGCAGTACTTC
TRBD1,TRBJ2-2,TRBV11-1,few,CASSRRTGGDLLTGELFF,TGTGCCAGCAGCCGACGGACAGGGGGCGATCTTCTCACCGGGGAGCTGTTTTTT
TRBD2,TRBJ2-1,TRBV6-6,few,CASSQQREGRFF,TGTGCCAGCAGTCAACAGCGGGAGGGCCGATTCTTC
NA,TRBJ1-1,TRBV11-2,few,CASSLGGGYAEAFF,TGTGCCAGCAGCTTAGGTGGAGGCTACGCTGAAGCTTTCTTT
NA,TRBJ2-7,TRBV25-1,few,CASSELRTTYEQYF,TGTGCCAGCAGTGAGTTGAGAACCACCTACGAGCAGTACTTC
NA,TRBJ1-2,TRBV4-3,NA,CASSQDGERYGYTF,TGCGCCAGCAGCCAAGATGGAGAACGCTATGGCTACACCTTC
TRBD1,TRBJ2-1,TRBV4-1,NA,CASSHATGGDEQFF,TGCGCCAGCAGCCACGCTACAGGGGGCGATGAGCAGTTCTTC
NA,TRBJ1-5,TRBV15,NA,CATSRDPGNQPQHF,TGTGCCACCAGCAGAGACCCGGGTAATCAGCCCCAGCATTTT
NA,TRBJ1-5,TRBV21-1,few,CASSLNQPQHF,TGTGCCAGCAGCCTAAATCAGCCCCAGCATTTT
NA,TRBJ1-4,TRBV18,few,CASSPRGTNEKLFF,TGTGCCAGCTCACCGCGGGGAACTAATGAAAAACTGTTTTTT
TRBD2,TRBJ2-1,TRBV6-5,few,CASSLGTSGYNEQFF,TGTGCCAGCAGTCTCGGGACTAGCGGGTACAATGAGCAGTTCTTC
NA,TRBJ2-5,TRBV4-2,NA,CASSQDRGVGYQETQYF,TGTGCCAGCAGCCAAGACAGGGGGGTGGGATACCAAGAGACCCAGTACTTC
NA,TRBJ2-5,TRBV25-1,few,CASSDLKVPGETQYF,TGTGCCAGCAGTGATTTAAAGGTCCCGGGGGAGACCCAGTACTTC
NA,TRBJ2-3,TRBV28,NA,CASSSSEGYSTDTQYF,TGTGCCAGCAGTTCCTCGGAGGGATATTCAACAGATACGCAGTATTTT
NA,TRBJ1-4,TRBV5-4,few,CASSFGGVEKLFF,TGTGCCAGCAGCTTTGGAGGGGTTGAAAAACTGTTTTTT
NA,TRBJ2-2,TRBV29-1,NA,CSVGPPDYTGELFF,TGCAGCGTTGGCCCCCCGGACTACACCGGGGAGCTGTTTTTT
NA,TRBJ1-1,TRBV7-9,NA,CASSSQGTEAFF,TGTGCCAGCAGCAGTCAGGGCACTGAAGCTTTCTTT
TRBD2,TRBJ2-7,TRBV7-2,NA,CASSFGTILGEQYF,TGTGCCAGCAGCTTCGGGACTATCTTAGGCGAGCAGTACTTC
TRBD1,TRBJ2-1,TRBV19,few,CASRVKQGYSYNEQFF,TGTGCCAGTAGGGTTAAACAGGGGTACTCCTACAATGAGCAGTTCTTC
TRBD2,TRBJ2-1,TRBV5-1,few,CASKKTLSGEYNEQFF,TGCGCCAGCAAGAAGACTCTTAGCGGGGAATACAATGAGCAGTTCTTC
TRBD2,TRBJ2-3,TRBV9,few,CASSGLAGRSDTQYF,TGTGCCAGCAGCGGGCTAGCGGGGCGTTCAGATACGCAGTATTTT
TRBD1,TRBJ2-7,TRBV28,NA,CASRRPGQGPYEQYF,TGTGCCAGCAGAAGACCGGGACAGGGCCCCTACGAGCAGTACTTC
NA,TRBJ2-6,TRBV19,NA,CASRDSSGANVLTF,TGTGCCAGTAGGGACAGCTCTGGGGCCAACGTCCTGACTTTC
TRBD1,TRBJ2-1,TRBV28,NA,CASRRDRVNEQFF,TGTGCCAGCAGGAGGGACAGGGTAAATGAGCAGTTCTTC
NA,TRBJ2-2,TRBV5-1,few,CASSFISQDGELFF,TGCGCCAGCAGCTTCATCTCCCAGGACGGGGAGCTGTTTTTT
TRBD2,TRBJ2-1,TRBV4-3,NA,CASSQVAGVAYNEQFF,TGCGCCAGCAGCCAGGTAGCGGGAGTGGCCTACAATGAGCAGTTCTTC
TRBD1,TRBJ2-6,TRBV6-5,NA,CASSRTGAGANVLTF,TGTGCCAGCAGCCGGACAGGGGCTGGGGCCAACGTCCTGACTTTC
TRBD1,TRBJ2-7,TRBV19,NA,CASSIAGQGYEQYF,TGTGCCAGTAGTATAGCGGGACAGGGCTACGAGCAGTACTTC